This T cell receptor beta chain was captured by sequencing in a study of CD8 T cells in ankylosing spondylitis. The sample holds many counts of this clonotype. Its antigen remains unidentified. The CDR3 has 14 residues. V was trimmed by 4 bases and J by 2 bases, leaving 9 bases between them. CDR1 and CDR2 (germline): MGHDK, SYGVNS. Quantitative 5'-RACE with molecular barcodes was used to make the TCR beta libraries. TCRdb fed the 5' RACE reads into MiXCR, producing one record per CDR3 protein. Of around 160,000 distinct CDR3 sequences listed, 11% are singletons. Study-level results: A TCR beta motif of roughly 8 highly homologous variants appeared characteristic of ankylosing spondylitis blood. Clones linked to the disease showed a CD8+ phenotype. They occurred at relatively low frequencies in peripheral blood. Past studies reported some motif variants in reactive arthritis synovial fluid and blood.

Input material: blood, either unsorted or a sorted T cell fraction (not recorded which). This TCR derives from a male donor with ankylosing spondylitis or in good health (not recorded which). The chain employs TRBV25-1 and TRBJ1-5; no clear D gene. The chain's CDR3 is CASSAPPGNQPQHF. CDR3 DNA sequence: TGTGCCAGCAGTGCCCCGCCGGGCAATCAGCCCCAGCATTTT.